One and the same sample provided the 19 T cell receptor beta chains below, sequenced in a study of T cell responses to AZD1222 COVID-19 vaccine. Sequencing used immunoSEQ multiplex PCR; TCRdb keeps in-frame clones, though not all of them. The sample holds fewer than 300,000 clones, about 92% seen once. Source: peripheral blood, taken on day 0 of AZD1222 vaccination. Receptors originate from an adult in good health.

J is TRBJ2-7 and V is TRBV7-9; 7 bases align to TRBD1. J lost 0 bases, V lost 4 bases, and 6 bases had no gene match. CDR3 length: 15 amino acids. Germline CDR1 reads SEHNR; CDR2 reads FQNEAQ (reference sequence). CDR3 sequence (DNA): TGTGCCAGCAGCTCGCAGGGGGTTAGCTCCTACGAGCAGTACTTC. This sequence encodes CASSSQGVSSYEQYF.

This clone was seen a single time. The chain uses TRBV19 and TRBJ1-1, with TRBD1 as a possible D gene (5 bases). V dropped 5 bases and J dropped 13 bases, with 23 bases sitting between them. This CDR3 region has 14 residues. Germline V gene data show CDR1 as LNHDA and CDR2 as SQIVND (reference sequence). Here the CDR3 DNA reads TGTGCCAGTAGTGGGGAGGGGCCTTCACTGAATGGTTTCTTT. Translating gives CASSGEGPSLNGFF.

This clone was seen a few times. This chain connects TRBV28 to TRBJ1-2; 9 nucleotides align to TRBD1. The J segment lost 1 base and the V segment lost 8 bases, leaving 8 bases of the junction unmatched. In germline, CDR1 is MDHEN, CDR2 SYDVKM. There are 15 residues in the CDR3. The CDR3 here is CASQTPTGGNYGYTF. CDR3 DNA: TGTGCCAGCCAGACCCCGACAGGGGGTAACTATGGCTACACCTTC.

The V and J genes are TRBV13 and TRBJ2-7; D perhaps matches TRBD2 (6 bases). The ends were cut back, 3 bases at V and 4 bases at J, with 19 bases in the middle. Looked up from germline, CDR1 is PRHDT and CDR2 is FYEKMQ (reference sequence). The CDR3 is 16 residues long. The CDR3 DNA follows: TGTGCCAGCAGCTTTCGGAGGGTTCGAGGAGTATACGAGCAGTACTTC. This translates into CASSFRRVRGVYEQYF.

The CDR3 bases are TGTGCCTGGAGTACGACAGGGGAGGCTGAGCAGTTCTTC. It encodes CAWSTTGEAEQFF. The rearrangement links TRBV30 to TRBJ2-1, with 8 bases lining up with TRBD1. The CDR3 contains 13 residues. V trimming: 2 bases; J trimming: 9 bases; junction bases outside the gene matches: 6. CDR1 and CDR2 (germline): GTSNPN, SVGIG (reference sequence).

The chain is built from TRBV10-3 and TRBJ1-2; tentative D call: TRBD1 (5 bases). The CDR3 runs 13 residues. V gave up 10 bases and J gave up 2 bases, with 14 bases separating them. The germline gives CDR1 ENHRY, CDR2 SYGVKD. The DNA of the CDR3 is TGTGCCACCTGGGGGTACGGAAACTATGGCTACACCTTC. It yields the protein CATWGYGNYGYTF.

The chain carries TRBV7-3 and TRBJ2-1; D is undetermined. The germline CDR1 and CDR2 sequences are SGHTA and FQGTGA. The CDR3 sequence is 13 residues long. V gave up 1 base and J gave up 8 bases, with 9 bases separating them. The CDR3, as DNA: TGTGCCAGCAGCTTAAACCCTGAGGATGAGCAGTTCTTC. Amino acid sequence: CASSLNPEDEQFF.

The V and J genes are TRBV5-4 and TRBJ1-2; 8 bases match TRBD1. The V gene's germline CDR1 is SGHNT and CDR2 YYREEE (reference sequence). Trimming removed 4 bases from V and 3 bases from J; junction bases left unmatched: 5. CDR3 length: 14 residues. CDR3 sequence (DNA): TGTGCCAGCAGCCTGGGACAGGAGGACTATGGCTACACCTTC. Translated: CASSLGQEDYGYTF. The full variable domain, in which reference TRBV5-4 and TRBJ1-2 provide the parts outside the CDR3, is ETGVTQSPTHLIKTRGQQVTLRCSSQSGHNTVSWYQQALGQGPQFIFQYYREEENGRGNFPPRFSGLQFPNYSSELNVNALELDDSALYLCASSLGQEDYGYTFGSGTRLTVV.

The genes are TRBV5-6 and TRBJ1-3; D call uncertain. V dropped 0 bases and J dropped 0 bases, with 10 bases sitting between them. The CDR3 length is 16 residues. The germline V gene has CDR1 SGHDT and CDR2 YYEEEE. CDR3 coding DNA: TGTGCCAGCAGCTTGGAGGGCCTCCGCTCTGGAAACACCATATATTTT. Translating gives CASSLEGLRSGNTIYF.

J is TRBJ2-1 and V is TRBV11-3, with TRBD2 matching 9 bases. The V gene end was trimmed by 3 bases and the J gene end by 10 bases; junction bases not matched to a gene: 4. CDR1 and CDR2 (germline): SGHNT, YENEEA. This CDR3 is built from 13 residues. CDR3 sequence: CASSLDGLAEQFF. The CDR3 DNA reads as TGTGCCAGCAGCTTGGACGGACTAGCGGAGCAGTTCTTC.

To note about this clone: The junction departs from the called germline gene at one end, perhaps through a read error. This rearrangement joins TRBV24-1 to TRBJ1-6; maybe TRBD1 (5 bases). The CDR3 extends over 14 amino acids. Germline assignment: CDR1 KGHDR and CDR2 SFDVKD. CDR3 amino acids: CATSDSGYNSPLHF. Written as DNA, the CDR3 is TGTGCCACCAGTGATTCAGGGTATAATTCTCCCCTCCACTTT.

V is TRBV24-1 and J is TRBJ2-2; no firm D call. Germline V gene data show CDR1 as KGHDR and CDR2 as SFDVKD. Trimming took 1 base from V and 5 from J, leaving 16 bases between them. CDR3 size: 17 residues. As DNA, the CDR3 is TGTGCCACCAGTGATTTTTCGGGTTGGGGAATGACCGGGGAGCTGTTTTTT. Its translation: CATSDFSGWGMTGELFF.

This clone was counted a single time. The rearrangement uses TRBV18 and TRBJ2-4; D is perhaps TRBD1 (6 bases). The length of the CDR3 is 17 residues. Trimming pared 3 bases from V and 4 bases from J, leaving 19 bases between. Germline V gene lookup returns CDR1 KGHSH and CDR2 LQKENI. The CDR3 spells CASSPPNSGTLKNIQYF. Here the CDR3 DNA reads TGTGCCAGCTCACCTCCAAATTCCGGGACACTTAAAAACATTCAGTACTTC.

This clone was seen just once. This chain connects TRBV7-9 to TRBJ2-3; 8 nucleotides align to TRBD2. Looked up from germline, CDR1 is SEHNR and CDR2 is FQNEAQ (reference sequence). V trimming: 4 bases; J trimming: 8 bases; junction bases outside the gene matches: 14. The CDR3 is 16 amino acids. The CDR3 protein is CASSSPGLTSEGTQYF. DNA of the CDR3: TGTGCCAGCAGCTCTCCGGGTCTGACTAGCGAAGGTACGCAGTATTTT. The full variable domain, in which reference TRBV7-9 and TRBJ2-3 provide the parts outside the CDR3, is DTGVSQNPRHKITKRGQNVTFRCDPISEHNRLYWYRQTLGQGPEFLTYFQNEAQLEKSRLLSDRFSAERPKGSFSTLEIQRTEQGDSAMYLCASSSPGLTSEGTQYFGPGTRLTVL.

CDR3 bases: TGTGCCAGCAGCCTTCGGGGGGGTAGGACAGATACGCAGTATTTT. It specifies CASSLRGGRTDTQYF. This chain links TRBV7-9 with TRBJ2-3; TRBD2 matches at 8 bases. This CDR3 has 15 amino acids. Trimming cost V 5 bases and J 3 bases; bases outside gene matches: 7. Germline V lookup: CDR1 SEHNR, CDR2 FQNEAQ (reference sequence).

CDR3 amino acids: CASSLVDSYGYTF. DNA of the CDR3: TGTGCCAGCAGCCTAGTGGACAGCTATGGCTACACCTTC. The rearrangement joins TRBV28 to TRBJ1-2; TRBD1 is a possible D gene (6 bases). CDR1 is MDHEN and CDR2 is SYDVKM in the germline V gene. Trimming cost V 6 bases and J 4 bases, with 12 bases left between them. The length of the CDR3 is 13 residues.

The rearrangement uses TRBV20-1 and TRBJ2-7; D may be TRBD1 or TRBD2 (5 bases each). Trimming removed 3 bases from V and 5 bases from J, with 8 bases in between. The germline CDR1 and CDR2 sequences are DFQATT and SNEGSKA (reference sequence). The CDR3 is 11 residues long. CDR3 amino acids: CSARGPNEQYF. DNA for the CDR3: TGCAGTGCTAGGGGACCCAACGAGCAGTACTTC.

The J gene is TRBJ1-4, the V gene TRBV5-4; D may be TRBD1 (6 bases). The V end was cut by 4 bases, the J end by 8 bases, with 18 bases between. The CDR3 contains 15 residues. Germline V gives CDR1 SGHNT, CDR2 YYREEE (reference sequence). CDR3 DNA sequence: TGTGCCAGCAGCAGGGCAGGGGCCTCAGGGGAAAAACTGTTTTTT. It yields the protein CASSRAGASGEKLFF.

The chain has TRBV5-1 and TRBJ2-3, with 7 nucleotides matching TRBD2. CDR1 is SGHRS, CDR2 YFSETQ, per germline. CDR3 size: 17 residues. V shed 2 bases, J shed 1 base, and the junction held 10 bases outside the gene matches. The DNA for the CDR3 is TGCGCCAGCAGCTTCCTCATAGCCAGCGGGGGCACAGATACGCAGTATTTT. Translation: CASSFLIASGGTDTQYF.